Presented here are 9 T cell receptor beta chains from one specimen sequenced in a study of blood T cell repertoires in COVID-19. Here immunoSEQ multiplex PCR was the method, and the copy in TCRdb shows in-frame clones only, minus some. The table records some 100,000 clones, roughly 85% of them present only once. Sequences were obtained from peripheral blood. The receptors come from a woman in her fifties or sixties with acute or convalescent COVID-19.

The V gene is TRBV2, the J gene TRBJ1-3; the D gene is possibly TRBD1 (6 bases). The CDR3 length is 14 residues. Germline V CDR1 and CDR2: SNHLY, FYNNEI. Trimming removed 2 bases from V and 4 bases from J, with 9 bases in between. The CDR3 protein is CASSELGAGNTIYF. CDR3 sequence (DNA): TGTGCCAGCAGTGAATTGGGGGCAGGAAACACCATATATTTT.

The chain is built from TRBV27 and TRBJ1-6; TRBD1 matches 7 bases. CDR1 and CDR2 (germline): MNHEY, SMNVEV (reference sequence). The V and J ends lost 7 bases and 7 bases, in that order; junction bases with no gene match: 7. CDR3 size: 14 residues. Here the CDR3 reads CASNLGTVNSPLHF. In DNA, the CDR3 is TGTGCCAGCAACCTCGGGACAGTGAATTCACCCCTCCACTTT.

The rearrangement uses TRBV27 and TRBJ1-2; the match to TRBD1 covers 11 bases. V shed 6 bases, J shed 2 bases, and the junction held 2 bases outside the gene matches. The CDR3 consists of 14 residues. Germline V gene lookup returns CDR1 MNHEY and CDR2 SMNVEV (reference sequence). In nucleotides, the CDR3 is TGTGCCAGCAGAAGGGACAGGGGGAACTATGGCTACACCTTC. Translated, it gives CASRRDRGNYGYTF.

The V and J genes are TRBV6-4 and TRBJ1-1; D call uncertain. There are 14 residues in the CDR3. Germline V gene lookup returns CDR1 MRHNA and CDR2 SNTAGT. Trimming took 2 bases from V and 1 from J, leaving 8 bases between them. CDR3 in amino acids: CASSDSHSNTEAFF. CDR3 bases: TGTGCCAGCAGTGACAGTCACTCGAACACTGAAGCTTTCTTT.

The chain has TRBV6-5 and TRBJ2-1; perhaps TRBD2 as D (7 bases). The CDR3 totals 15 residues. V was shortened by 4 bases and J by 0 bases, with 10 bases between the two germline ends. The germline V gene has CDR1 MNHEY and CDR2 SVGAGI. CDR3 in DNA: TGTGCCAGCAGTTCCGGGGGGCTCTCCTACAATGAGCAGTTCTTC. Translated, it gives CASSSGGLSYNEQFF.

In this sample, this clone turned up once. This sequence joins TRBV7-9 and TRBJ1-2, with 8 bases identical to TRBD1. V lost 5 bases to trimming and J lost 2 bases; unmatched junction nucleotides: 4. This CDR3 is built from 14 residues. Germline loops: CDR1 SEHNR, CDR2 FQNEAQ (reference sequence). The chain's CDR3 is CASSTRQGNYGYTF. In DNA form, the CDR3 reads TGTGCCAGCAGCACCCGACAGGGGAACTATGGCTACACCTTC.

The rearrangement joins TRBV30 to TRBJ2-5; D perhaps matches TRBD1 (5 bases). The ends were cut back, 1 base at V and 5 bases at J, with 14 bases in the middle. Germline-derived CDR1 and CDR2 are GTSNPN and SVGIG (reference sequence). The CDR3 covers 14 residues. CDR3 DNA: TGTGCCTGGAGTGGGGCCCCCAAGGGGGAGACCCAGTACTTC. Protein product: CAWSGAPKGETQYF.

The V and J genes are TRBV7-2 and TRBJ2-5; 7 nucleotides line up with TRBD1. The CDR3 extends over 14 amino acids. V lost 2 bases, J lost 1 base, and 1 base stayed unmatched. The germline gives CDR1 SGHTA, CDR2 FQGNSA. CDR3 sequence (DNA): TGTGCCAGCAGCTTAAGGGGGCCCCAAGAGACCCAGTACTTC. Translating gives CASSLRGPQETQYF.

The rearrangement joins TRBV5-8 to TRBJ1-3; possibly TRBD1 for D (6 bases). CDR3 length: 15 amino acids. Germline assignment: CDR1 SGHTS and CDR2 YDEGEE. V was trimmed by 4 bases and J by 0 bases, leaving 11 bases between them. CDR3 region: CASSARGVSGNTIYF. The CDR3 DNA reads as TGTGCCAGCAGCGCCAGGGGCGTCTCTGGAAACACCATATATTTT.